A selection of T cell receptor beta chains follows, all from one sample in a study of CD8 T cells in Susac syndrome. TCRdb used MiXCR to reprocess the immunoSEQ multiplex PCR reads, holding one entry per CDR3 protein. This sample yields some 220,000 distinct CDR3 sequences, of which 95% are seen a single time; about 0.088% belongs to the top ten. Input material: CD4+ T cells from PBMCs. The source is a human donor with multiple sclerosis. The CDR3 runs from the conserved cysteine through the conserved F or W. A D gene is named only where the DNA matches it firmly. Clone size is shown for a subset of rows, as once, few, many or a class of expanded clone.

V: TRBV5-6
D: NA
size: NA
J: TRBJ1-1
CDR3: CASSSRRQEGTEAFF
DNA: TGTGCCAGCAGCTCGCGTAGACAGGAGGGCACTGAAGCTTTCTTT

V: TRBV7-8
D: NA
size: NA
J: TRBJ1-1
CDR3: CASSQSYTEAFF
DNA: TGTGCCAGCAGCCAAAGCTACACTGAAGCTTTCTTT

V: TRBV20-1
D: TRBD1
size: NA
J: TRBJ2-5
CDR3: CSASDREYQETQYF
DNA: TGCAGTGCTAGTGACAGGGAGTACCAAGAGACCCAGTACTTC

V: TRBV9
D: NA
size: NA
J: TRBJ1-1
CDR3: CASSPRGVGPNTEAFF
DNA: TGTGCCAGCAGCCCTAGGGGGGTCGGTCCGAACACTGAAGCTTTCTTT

V: TRBV12-3/TRBV12-4
D: NA
size: NA
J: TRBJ1-2
CDR3: CASSLHAGGGYTF
DNA: TGTGCCAGCAGTCTCCACGCGGGCGGGGGCTACACCTTC

V: TRBV14
D: NA
size: NA
J: TRBJ1-6
CDR3: CASSQEIVSPLHF
DNA: TGTGCCAGCAGCCAAGAAATTGTTTCACCCCTCCACTTT

V: TRBV12-3/TRBV12-4
D: NA
size: NA
J: TRBJ2-1
CDR3: CASSLWWDNEQFF
DNA: TGTGCCAGCAGCTTATGGTGGGACAATGAGCAGTTCTTC

V: TRBV20-1
D: NA
size: NA
J: TRBJ2-5
CDR3: CSARAPRGTQYF
DNA: TGCAGTGCTAGAGCTCCACGTGGAACCCAGTACTTC

V: TRBV7-3
D: TRBD2
size: NA
J: TRBJ2-1
CDR3: CASSLNIGSGRGGEQFF
DNA: TGTGCCAGCAGCTTAAACATCGGTAGCGGGAGAGGCGGTGAGCAGTTCTTC

V: TRBV29-1
D: TRBD2
size: NA
J: TRBJ2-1
CDR3: CSVSVASGIPSNEQFF
DNA: TGCAGCGTTAGCGTGGCTAGCGGGATCCCCTCCAATGAGCAGTTCTTC

V: TRBV14
D: NA
size: NA
J: TRBJ1-2
CDR3: CASSPLGGFDYGYTF
DNA: TGTGCCAGCAGCCCCTTGGGAGGCTTCGACTATGGCTACACCTTC

V: TRBV3-1
D: TRBD2
size: NA
J: TRBJ2-3
CDR3: CASRASGSSSDTQYF
DNA: TGTGCCAGCAGGGCTAGCGGGAGTTCATCAGATACGCAGTATTTT

V: TRBV29-1
D: NA
size: NA
J: TRBJ2-1
CDR3: CSVGSGRGNEQFF
DNA: TGCAGCGTTGGGTCTGGGAGAGGGAATGAGCAGTTCTTC

V: TRBV19
D: NA
size: NA
J: TRBJ2-7
CDR3: CASSDTGGRSPYF
DNA: TGTGCCAGTAGCGACACCGGGGGCAGGTCACCGTACTTC

V: TRBV3-1
D: NA
size: NA
J: TRBJ2-6
CDR3: CASSQTGSLWANVLTF
DNA: TGTGCCAGCAGCCAGACGGGTTCCCTCTGGGCCAACGTCCTGACTTTC

V: TRBV9
D: TRBD1
size: NA
J: TRBJ1-6
CDR3: CASSVEGQYNSPLHF
DNA: TGTGCCAGCAGCGTAGAGGGACAGTATAATTCACCCCTCCACTTT

V: TRBV12-3/TRBV12-4
D: NA
size: NA
J: TRBJ2-4
CDR3: CAQNIQYF
DNA: TGTGCCCAAAACATTCAGTACTTC

V: TRBV20-1
D: TRBD1
size: NA
J: TRBJ2-5
CDR3: CSARTGDETQYF
DNA: TGCAGTGCTAGGACAGGGGATGAGACCCAGTACTTC

V: TRBV13
D: NA
size: NA
J: TRBJ2-2
CDR3: CASSPTRAAGELFF
DNA: TGTGCCAGCAGCCCCACCCGAGCGGCCGGGGAGCTGTTTTTT

V: TRBV4-1
D: NA
size: few
J: TRBJ2-3
CDR3: CASSQLDTQYF
DNA: TGCGCCAGCAGCCAGTTAGATACGCAGTATTTT

V: TRBV25-1
D: TRBD2
size: NA
J: TRBJ2-1
CDR3: CASSESSGRRADEQFF
DNA: TGTGCCAGCAGTGAATCCAGCGGGAGGAGGGCCGATGAGCAGTTCTTC

V: TRBV20-1
D: NA
size: NA
J: TRBJ1-5
CDR3: CSARDRAGLNQPQHF
DNA: TGCAGTGCTAGAGATCGTGCAGGACTCAATCAGCCCCAGCATTTT

V: TRBV24-1
D: NA
size: NA
J: TRBJ2-1
CDR3: CATSDFSRGNEQFF
DNA: TGTGCCACCAGTGATTTCTCACGGGGCAATGAGCAGTTCTTC

V: TRBV4-1
D: NA
size: NA
J: TRBJ1-2
CDR3: CASSPQGRLSYGYTF
DNA: TGCGCCAGCAGCCCCCAGGGAAGGTTATCCTATGGCTACACCTTC

V: TRBV5-1
D: TRBD2
size: NA
J: TRBJ2-1
CDR3: CASSLGLAAGEQFF
DNA: TGCGCCAGCAGCCTCGGACTAGCGGCGGGTGAGCAGTTCTTC

V: TRBV12-3/TRBV12-4
D: NA
size: NA
J: TRBJ2-5
CDR3: CASTPTAGLTQYF
DNA: TGTGCCAGCACCCCGACAGCGGGTCTAACCCAGTACTTC